This TCR beta chain was identified in a study of cytomegalovirus exposure and HLA in healthy donors. Primers for the PCR totalled 60 Vbeta and 13 Jbeta. Some clones are missing from TCRdb's copy, which holds only in-frame ones; the method was immunoSEQ multiplex PCR. The data show roughly 130,000 clones, about three quarters seen once. On this clone itself: Its antigen is as yet unknown.

Overall study findings and caveats: The study labeled under 200 TCR beta chains cytomegalovirus-associated. Reported performance of the classifier showed diagnosis of cytomegalovirus status with high specificity and sensitivity. The study had only CMV serostatus as immune exposure information.

Per the germline V gene, CDR1 is WSHSY and CDR2 is SAAADI. The CDR3 has 12 residues. J gave up 8 bases and V 9 bases, and 4 bases lay outside the gene matches. The receptor was isolated from a human donor in good health. The specimen sequenced was PBMCs. The rearrangement joins TRBV10-2 to TRBJ1-6, with TRBD1 matching 7 bases. Written as DNA, the CDR3 is TGCGCCAGTCACAGGGGTGATTCACCCCTCCACTTT. Translation: CASHRGDSPLHF.